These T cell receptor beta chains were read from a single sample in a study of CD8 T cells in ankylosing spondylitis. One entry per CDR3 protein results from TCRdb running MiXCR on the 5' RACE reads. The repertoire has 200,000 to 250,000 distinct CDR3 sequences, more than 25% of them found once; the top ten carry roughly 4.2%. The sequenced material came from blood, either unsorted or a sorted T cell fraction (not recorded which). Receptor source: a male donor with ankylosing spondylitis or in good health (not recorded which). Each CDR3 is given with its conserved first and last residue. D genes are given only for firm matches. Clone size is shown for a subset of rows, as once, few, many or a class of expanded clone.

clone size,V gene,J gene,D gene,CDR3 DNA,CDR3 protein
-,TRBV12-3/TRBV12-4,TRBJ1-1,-,TGTGCCAGCAGTTCAGTTACACTGAACACTGAAGCTTTCTTT,CASSSVTLNTEAFF
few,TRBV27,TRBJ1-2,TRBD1,TGTGCCAGTTCGCAACAGGGGAGATTTGGTGGCTACACCTTC,CASSQQGRFGGYTF
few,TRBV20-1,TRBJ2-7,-,TGCAGTCGGACTGGGGTGGAATCATCCTACGAGCAGTACTTC,CSRTGVESSYEQYF
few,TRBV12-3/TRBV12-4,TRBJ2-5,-,TGTGCCAGCAGTATCGGGTCTTACCGGGAGACCCAGTACTTC,CASSIGSYRETQYF
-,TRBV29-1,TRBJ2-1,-,TGCAGCGTCCATCGCTTTAATGAGCAGTTCTTC,CSVHRFNEQFF
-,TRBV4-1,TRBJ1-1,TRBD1,TGCGCCAGCAGTGTCGGCAGGGGGAGGACTGAAGCTTTCTTT,CASSVGRGRTEAFF
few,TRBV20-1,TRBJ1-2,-,TGCAGTGCCTCCCAGGTGCCTGGCTACACCTTC,CSASQVPGYTF
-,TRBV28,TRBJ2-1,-,TGTGCCAGCAGTCCAAGGTTTTCCAATGAGCAGTTCTTC,CASSPRFSNEQFF
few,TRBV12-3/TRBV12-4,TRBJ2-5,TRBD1,TGTGCCAGCAGAACCGACAGGGGTTACCAAGAGACCCAGTACTTC,CASRTDRGYQETQYF
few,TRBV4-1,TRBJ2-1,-,TGCGCCAGCAGCCAACCCCTACAGGGTAATGAGCAGTTCTTC,CASSQPLQGNEQFF
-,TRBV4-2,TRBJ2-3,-,TGTGCCAGCAGCCAAGATCCCACAGAATCCACAGATACGCAGTATTTT,CASSQDPTESTDTQYF
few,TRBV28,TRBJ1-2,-,TGTGCCAGCAGTGCGAGTCCCTATGGCTACACCTTC,CASSASPYGYTF
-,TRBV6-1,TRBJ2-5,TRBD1,TGTGCCAGCAGTCCCCTCCGGGGCAGGGGGCGAGAGACCCAGTACTTC,CASSPLRGRGRETQYF
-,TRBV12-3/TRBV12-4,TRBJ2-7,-,TGTGCCAGCAGAGGTGTTGGGGATACCTACGAGCAGTACTTC,CASRGVGDTYEQYF
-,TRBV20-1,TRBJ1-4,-,TGCAGTGGAGGAGCCGGGACAAAGAATGAAAAACTGTTTTTT,CSGGAGTKNEKLFF
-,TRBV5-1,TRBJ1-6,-,TGCGCCAGCAGCGTTCAGGGGAGTAATTCACCCCTCCACTTT,CASSVQGSNSPLHF
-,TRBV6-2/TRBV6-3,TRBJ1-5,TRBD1,TGTGCCAGTCTACAGGGGGCCAGCAATCAGCCCCAGCATTTT,CASLQGASNQPQHF
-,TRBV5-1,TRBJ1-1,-,TGCGCCAGCAGCCCCGTGGGGGGAGCCCTGAACACTGAAGCTTTCTTT,CASSPVGGALNTEAFF
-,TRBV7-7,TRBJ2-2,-,TGTGCTAGCAGCCCAGTCGGGGCCGGGGAGCTGTTTTTT,CASSPVGAGELFF
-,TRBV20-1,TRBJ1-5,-,TGCAGTGCTAGCCGTGGGGGGCTTGGTCAGCCCCAGCATTTT,CSASRGGLGQPQHF
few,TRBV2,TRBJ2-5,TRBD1,TGTGCCAGCAGGCCGACAGGGCTCCAAGAGACCCAGTACTTC,CASRPTGLQETQYF
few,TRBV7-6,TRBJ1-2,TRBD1,TGTGCCAGCAGCCCCGGGCCAGGGGGTCACTATGGCTACACCTTC,CASSPGPGGHYGYTF
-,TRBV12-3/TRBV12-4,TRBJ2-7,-,TGTGCCAGCAGTCCACCGGATGAGGAAGGGTACGAGCAGTACTTC,CASSPPDEEGYEQYF
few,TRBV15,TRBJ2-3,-,TGTGCCACCAGCACTAATGGGGATACGCAGTATTTT,CATSTNGDTQYF
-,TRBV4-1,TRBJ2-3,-,TGCGCCAGCAGCCCCCTCGGGAGGACAGGGCCTAGCACAGATACGCAGTATTTT,CASSPLGRTGPSTDTQYF
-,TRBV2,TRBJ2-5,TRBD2,TGTGCCAGCAGCTGGCTCCTCGGACTAGCGGGGGGTCGAGAGACCCAGTACTTC,CASSWLLGLAGGRETQYF
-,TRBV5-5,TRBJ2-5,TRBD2,TGTGCCAGCAGCCCCCGGGCGGGGGAAGAGACCCAGTACTTC,CASSPRAGEETQYF
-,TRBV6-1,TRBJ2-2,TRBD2,TGTGCCAGCAGACTAGCGGGGGCCTTCGCGAACACCGGGGAGCTGTTTTTT,CASRLAGAFANTGELFF
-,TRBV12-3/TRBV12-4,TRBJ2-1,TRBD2,TGTGCCAGCAGTTTAGGTAGCGGGGGGGCCAGTGAGCAGTTCTTC,CASSLGSGGASEQFF
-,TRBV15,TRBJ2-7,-,TGTGCCACCAGCGATGGCAGACAGGCGTCCTACGAGCAGTACTTC,CATSDGRQASYEQYF
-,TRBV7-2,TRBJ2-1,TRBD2,TGTGCCAGCAGCTTAGCGGGGCTAGCGGCCTACAATGAGCAGTTCTTC,CASSLAGLAAYNEQFF
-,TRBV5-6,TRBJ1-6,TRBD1,TGTGCCAGCAGCTTGTGGGACAGGGAGTATTCACCCCTCCACTTT,CASSLWDREYSPLHF
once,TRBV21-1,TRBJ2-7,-,TGTGCCAGCCTCGGAGCGTCATCCTACGAGCAGTACTTC,CASLGASSYEQYF
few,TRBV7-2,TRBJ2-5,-,TGTGCCAGCAGCACAAAAGTAGAGACCCAGTACTTC,CASSTKVETQYF
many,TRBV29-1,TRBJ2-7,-,TGCAGCGTGTGGACACACTCCTACGAGCAGTACTTC,CSVWTHSYEQYF